In this sample, the clone carrying this T cell receptor beta chain turned up a few times. The data derive from a study of CD8+CD57+ T cells in acquired aplastic anemia. Across the whole study: Sorted CD4+ and CD8+ cells gave an average of around 3 ug of DNA. Healthy donors averaged roughly 11 million reads for CD4+ cells.

Genomic DNA constituted the template upon which TCR beta VDJ and CDR3 profiling was performed. MiXCR, applied by TCRdb to the reads, yields one record per CDR3 protein. The sample lists 350,000 to 450,000 distinct CDR3 sequences; roughly 68% were seen once. The V end lost 7 bases, the J end lost 6 bases, and 16 bases lay between the germline ends. This CDR3 has 13 residues. This receptor was obtained from a human donor in good health, serving as a control. Sequencing used sorted CD4+, CD8+, or CD8+CD57+ T cells (not recorded which) from PBMCs. The chain joins TRBV12-3 or TRBV12-4 to TRBJ2-7, with D maybe TRBD2 (5 bases). The CDR3 DNA reads TGTGCCAGCACCCCCGGGCTAGAGGGCGAGCAGTACTTC. Translation gives CASTPGLEGEQYF.